These T cell receptor beta chains were read from a single sample in a study of T-cell reconstitution after alpha-beta-depleted transplantation in children. TCRdb redid the calling of the PCR reads with MiXCR, one entry per CDR3 protein. The data contain around 670,000 distinct CDR3 sequences, 13% of them seen just once; the ten biggest clones take up 0.79%. Sequencing used PBMCs, obtained before TCRalphabeta/CD19-depleted stem cell transplant. The origin of the receptors is a girl aged 2-10 years with congenital amegakaryocytic thrombocytopenia, due to receive a stem cell transplant. The CDR3 runs from the conserved cysteine through the conserved F or W. Fields, in order: V gene, J gene, CDR3 protein.

v_call: TRBV5-6; j_call: TRBJ2-2; cdr3_aa: CASSRRQVGGELFF
v_call: TRBV20-1; j_call: TRBJ2-3; cdr3_aa: CSARSGTGVFRATDTQYF
v_call: TRBV5-1; j_call: TRBJ2-7; cdr3_aa: CASSWLGDPYEQYF
v_call: TRBV7-2; j_call: TRBJ2-1; cdr3_aa: CASSFRGPRNEQFF
v_call: TRBV29-1; j_call: TRBJ2-5; cdr3_aa: CSVRPSGSGETQYF
v_call: TRBV12-3/TRBV12-4; j_call: TRBJ2-1; cdr3_aa: CASSEGTAKQFF
v_call: TRBV12-3/TRBV12-4; j_call: TRBJ2-1; cdr3_aa: CASSLGLSAGTGGVEQFF
v_call: TRBV19; j_call: TRBJ2-7; cdr3_aa: CASSGASGYEQYF
v_call: TRBV2; j_call: TRBJ2-5; cdr3_aa: CASNWALQETQYF
v_call: TRBV20-1; j_call: TRBJ2-1; cdr3_aa: CSAKGGLAAYNEQFF
v_call: TRBV5-1; j_call: TRBJ2-3; cdr3_aa: CASSPDRPDTQYF
v_call: TRBV5-1; j_call: TRBJ2-3; cdr3_aa: CASSLSGGQNTDTQYF
v_call: TRBV27; j_call: TRBJ1-2; cdr3_aa: CASSGEGLRYGYTF
v_call: TRBV2; j_call: TRBJ2-4; cdr3_aa: CASSAPQRLAKNIQYF
v_call: TRBV3-1; j_call: TRBJ2-2; cdr3_aa: CASSQGHVAHTGELFF
v_call: TRBV5-1; j_call: TRBJ2-1; cdr3_aa: CASNLRTGRQGLASSYNEQFF
v_call: TRBV20-1; j_call: TRBJ2-1; cdr3_aa: CSAIGGLAGVNEQFF
v_call: TRBV19; j_call: TRBJ2-1; cdr3_aa: CASSISGSYPNEQFF
v_call: TRBV7-3; j_call: TRBJ1-5; cdr3_aa: CASSRPYSNQPQHF
v_call: TRBV9; j_call: TRBJ2-4; cdr3_aa: CASSPNAKNIQYF
v_call: TRBV18; j_call: TRBJ2-3; cdr3_aa: CASSPIGAPTDTQYF
v_call: TRBV7-9; j_call: TRBJ2-5; cdr3_aa: CASTIPGQGYQETQYF
v_call: TRBV12-3/TRBV12-4; j_call: TRBJ1-5; cdr3_aa: CASSLYGPGGINQPQHF
v_call: TRBV7-9; j_call: TRBJ2-1; cdr3_aa: CASSLVSGAATDEQFF
v_call: TRBV3-1; j_call: TRBJ2-1; cdr3_aa: CASSQVSGPEEQFF
v_call: TRBV18; j_call: TRBJ2-2; cdr3_aa: CASSPPVTGELFF
v_call: TRBV20-1; j_call: TRBJ1-1; cdr3_aa: CSARDADRGNTEAFF
v_call: TRBV20-1; j_call: TRBJ2-7; cdr3_aa: CSAREGLAGNEQYF
v_call: TRBV10-2; j_call: TRBJ1-1; cdr3_aa: CASRRTGGWDTEAFF
v_call: TRBV20-1; j_call: TRBJ2-7; cdr3_aa: CSAKSRGTSYEQYF
v_call: TRBV5-5; j_call: TRBJ2-7; cdr3_aa: CASSLTGTGSYEQYF
v_call: TRBV28; j_call: TRBJ2-5; cdr3_aa: CASSFASQETQYF
v_call: TRBV20-1; j_call: TRBJ2-7; cdr3_aa: CSAAPDMHEQYF
v_call: TRBV20-1; j_call: TRBJ2-3; cdr3_aa: CSANLARVGDDTQYF
v_call: TRBV6-1; j_call: TRBJ2-1; cdr3_aa: CASSITGVLYNEQFF
v_call: TRBV4-2; j_call: TRBJ2-3; cdr3_aa: CASSQGIGMDTQYF
v_call: TRBV10-3; j_call: TRBJ2-1; cdr3_aa: CAISELAGLQNEQFF
v_call: TRBV11-1; j_call: TRBJ2-1; cdr3_aa: CASRYLAGEHFF
v_call: TRBV6-2/TRBV6-3; j_call: TRBJ2-7; cdr3_aa: CASMRTGLSYEQYF
v_call: TRBV5-6; j_call: TRBJ1-5; cdr3_aa: CASSPGFIQPQHF
v_call: TRBV12-3/TRBV12-4; j_call: TRBJ2-1; cdr3_aa: CASSPSGRAYNEQFF
v_call: TRBV19; j_call: TRBJ2-1; cdr3_aa: CASSIGSLDRGRTNEQFF
v_call: TRBV5-1; j_call: TRBJ1-2; cdr3_aa: CASSLAGPRNYGYTF
v_call: TRBV7-6; j_call: TRBJ2-3; cdr3_aa: CASSPAGGADTQYF
v_call: TRBV7-3; j_call: TRBJ2-5; cdr3_aa: CASSLKGSGRETQYF
v_call: TRBV20-1; j_call: TRBJ2-5; cdr3_aa: CSARLSGTIQETQYF